This section outlines one TCR beta chain sequence together with its context. What it recognizes is unknown. The sample belongs to a study of shared clonotypes between healthy human individuals. The V and J ends lost 3 bases and 4 bases respectively, with 10 bases between them. The CDR3 is made up of 14 amino acids. Germline V gene lookup returns CDR1 SEHNR and CDR2 FQNEAQ (reference sequence). Here immunoSEQ multiplex PCR was the method, and the copy in TCRdb shows in-frame clones only, minus some. The sample carries approximately 2.4 million clones, almost 96% recorded once. Overall study results and limits: Some naive CD4 clonotypes, 4% to 6%, turned up in common across a handful of donors. Compared with memory subsets, naive subsets generally had larger estimated richness.

Adults of Caucasian background living in Nashville, Tennessee made up all donors. The genes are TRBV7-9 and TRBJ1-3, with unresolved D. The sample was naive CD4+ T cells sorted from blood. The subset: CD45RA+ positively selected. The clonotype comes from a man aged 18 to 29 in good health. The CDR3 DNA follows: TGTGCCAGCAGCTTGCCCGTTTTAGGAAACACCATATATTTT. Translation: CASSLPVLGNTIYF.